This TCR beta chain was observed in a study of CD8 T cells in ankylosing spondylitis. Study results and limitations: Blood of patients with ankylosing spondylitis appeared to be characterized by a TCR beta motif of fewer than 10 highly homologous variants.

About this clonotype itself: The antigen remains undetermined.

The CDR3 contains 16 residues. V gave up 3 bases and J gave up 2 bases, with 14 bases separating them. TCRdb re-analysed the 5' RACE reads in MiXCR, keeping a single row per CDR3 protein. This sample has roughly 670,000 distinct CDR3 sequences, with about 20% found just once. The V call is TRBV12-3 or TRBV12-4, the J call TRBJ1-3; D is undetermined. Sample: blood, either unsorted or a sorted T cell fraction (not recorded which). The sequence derives from a male donor with ankylosing spondylitis. The CDR3 reads CASSFTTTLPGNTIYF. In DNA, the CDR3 is TGTGCCAGCAGTTTTACGACAACGCTGCCTGGAAACACCATATATTTT.